This T cell receptor (beta chain) stems from a study of CD8+ T cells in alopecia areata. The wider study: Treated patients were given 5 to 10 mg oral tofacitinib twice daily. Tofacitinib lasted 6 to 18 months, then 6 months off drug.

RNA extraction was followed by reverse transcription into cDNA, which acted as the sequencing template. TCRdb's table, derived via immunoSEQ multiplex PCR, lists solely in-frame clones and lacks some. The sample holds about 56,000 clones, 96% seen once. Trimming took 4 bases from V and 2 from J, leaving 18 bases between them. The germline V gene encodes CDR1 SGHAT and CDR2 FQDESV (reference sequence). This CDR3 has 16 amino acids. It was from PBMCs that CD4+ and CD8+ T cells were sorted. This chain uses TRBV11-1 with TRBJ2-7, with D possibly matching TRBD1 (5 bases). The source of this sequence is a human donor with alopecia areata. The sample consisted of CD8+ T cells sorted from blood, taken at week 0. The DNA for the CDR3 is TGTGCCAGCAGCTCCGTCGAACAGGATAACCCCTACGAGCAGTACTTC. Translating it yields CASSSVEQDNPYEQYF.